This T cell receptor beta chain was identified during a study of blood T cell repertoires in COVID-19. Study details: From the United States, Italy and Spain came samples of acute and convalescent COVID-19.

Repertoires were generated with immunoSEQ multiplex PCR, while TCRdb's copy carries only in-frame clones and drops some. The sample yields roughly 69,000 clones, approximately 79% seen once. From germline, CDR1 is KGHSH and CDR2 LQKENI. V lost 4 bases and J lost 2, with 20 bases in between. The CDR3 length is 17 residues. The receptor was derived from a woman aged 50 to 65 with acute or convalescent COVID-19. The chain carries TRBV18 and TRBJ1-2, with D perhaps matching TRBD1 (6 bases). The sample was peripheral blood. CDR3 loop: CASSRTPGHIQNYGYTF. In DNA form, the CDR3 reads TGTGCCAGCTCACGGACTCCGGGACATATACAAAACTATGGCTACACCTTC.